These 26 T cell receptor beta chains were sequenced from one sample in a study of cytomegalovirus exposure and HLA in healthy donors. The PCR contained 60 Vbeta and 13 Jbeta primers. Sequenced by immunoSEQ multiplex PCR; TCRdb stores in-frame clones only, minus some. The table lists 150,000 to 200,000 clones, around 83% of them singletons. The sample consisted of PBMCs. The receptors stem from a man aged 30-40 years in good health and CMV-seropositive.

The V and J genes are TRBV7-3 and TRBJ2-1; maybe TRBD1 (6 bases). CDR3 length equals 15 residues. The V end was cut by 4 bases, the J end by 4 bases, with 14 bases between. In germline, CDR1 is SGHTA, CDR2 FQGTGA. The chain's CDR3 is CASSSQGNDYNEQFF. CDR3 nucleotide sequence: TGTGCCAGCAGCTCTCAGGGGAATGATTACAATGAGCAGTTCTTC.

This clone was observed a single time. The J gene is TRBJ2-2, the V gene TRBV4-3; 8 bases are shared with TRBD1. The trim removed 5 bases at V and 5 bases at J, leaving 7 bases unmatched. The CDR3 sequence is 15 residues long. Germline CDR1 is LGHNA and CDR2 is YSLEER. The CDR3 protein is CASSGWTGRTGELFF. The CDR3 nucleotides are TGCGCCAGCAGCGGCTGGACAGGGAGAACCGGGGAGCTGTTTTTT.

The chain is built from TRBV18 and TRBJ1-2; tentatively, D is TRBD1 (6 bases). Germline lookup yields CDR1 KGHSH and CDR2 LQKENI. The V and J ends lost 5 bases and 4 bases respectively, with 20 bases between them. The CDR3 is 16 residues long. The CDR3 spells CASSASNRVGAYGYTF. CDR3 nucleotide sequence: TGTGCCAGCTCAGCGTCCAACAGGGTTGGGGCCTATGGCTACACCTTC. The full variable domain, completed using reference TRBV18 and TRBJ1-2, is NAGVMQNPRHLVRRRGQEARLRCSPMKGHSHVYWYRQLPEEGLKFMVYLQKENIIDESGMPKERFSAEFPKEGPSILRIQQVVRGDSAAYFCASSASNRVGAYGYTFGSGTRLTVV.

This clone appeared once. This chain connects TRBV27 to TRBJ2-7; 8 bases fit TRBD2. Per the germline V gene, CDR1 is MNHEY and CDR2 is SMNVEV (reference sequence). V was clipped by 4 bases and J by 5 bases; unmatched bases: 4. CDR3 length: 13 amino acids. The CDR3 here is CASSSGLGDEQYF. CDR3 DNA sequence: TGTGCCAGCAGTTCGGGACTAGGGGACGAGCAGTACTTC.

The genes are TRBV4-3 and TRBJ2-3, with a tentative D call TRBD2 (6 bases). CDR3 length: 15 amino acids. Trimming removed 4 bases at V and 0 bases at J, with 11 bases between. Germline values: CDR1 LGHNA, CDR2 YSLEER. The DNA of the CDR3 is TGCGCCAGCAGCCTTTTCGCGGGAAGCACAGATACGCAGTATTTT. Encoded protein: CASSLFAGSTDTQYF.

V gene TRBV27 combines with J gene TRBJ1-5; no clear D. The V end lost 3 bases, the J end lost 0 bases, and 9 bases lay between the germline ends. The length of the CDR3 is 15 residues. Per the germline V gene, CDR1 is MNHEY and CDR2 is SMNVEV (reference sequence). The CDR3 DNA sequence: TGTGCCAGCAGTTTTCTAGGAAATAGCAATCAGCCCCAGCATTTT. Protein: CASSFLGNSNQPQHF.

This clone was recorded once. V gene TRBV5-1 combines with J gene TRBJ2-1, with D tentatively TRBD2 (6 bases). The CDR3 consists of 15 residues. V was trimmed by 5 bases and J by 0 bases, leaving 12 bases between them. The V gene's germline CDR1 is SGHRS and CDR2 YFSETQ. The CDR3 sequence: CASSPGTFSYNEQFF. CDR3 DNA: TGCGCCAGCAGTCCCGGGACTTTCTCCTACAATGAGCAGTTCTTC. The full variable domain, rest sourced from reference TRBV5-1 and TRBJ2-1, is KAGVTQTPRYLIKTRGQQVTLSCSPISGHRSVSWYQQTPGQGLQFLFEYFSETQRNKGNFPGRFSGRQFSNSRSEMNVSTLELGDSALYLCASSPGTFSYNEQFFGPGTRLTVL.

This clone has a count of ten or more. This chain joins TRBV19 and TRBJ1-1; 8 bases align to TRBD1. V dropped 5 bases and J dropped 8; count of bases not matched to a gene: 10. CDR3 length: 14 residues. From germline, CDR1 is LNHDA and CDR2 SQIVND (reference sequence). CDR3 residues: CASSSRTGLGEAFF. The CDR3 coding sequence is TGTGCCAGTAGTTCCCGGACAGGGCTGGGGGAAGCTTTCTTT.

This clone has only one observation. The chain recombines TRBV2 with TRBJ1-6; TRBD1 matches 9 bases. Germline trimming cut 6 bases from V and 7 bases from J; bases unmatched to any gene: 7. Per germline, CDR1 SNHLY and CDR2 FYNNEI. The CDR3 is 15 residues long. The CDR3 DNA follows: TGTGCCAGCAGGAAGACGGACAGGGGAAATTCACCCCTCCACTTT. Protein product: CASRKTDRGNSPLHF.

This rearrangement joins TRBV6-5 to TRBJ2-7, with 10 bases that match TRBD1. CDR3 length: 14 amino acids. CDR1 is MNHEY and CDR2 is SVGAGI in the germline V gene. V lost 4 bases and J lost 3; bases outside the gene matches: 3. CDR3 sequence reads: CASSSGTGDYEQYF. The DNA of the CDR3 is TGTGCCAGCAGTTCCGGGACAGGGGACTACGAGCAGTACTTC.

This clone appeared once. The chain uses TRBV28 and TRBJ2-2; D perhaps matches TRBD2 (7 bases). Trimming took 3 bases from V and 4 from J, leaving 12 bases between them. This CDR3 comprises 15 residues. CDR1 MDHEN and CDR2 SYDVKM come from the germline V gene. The CDR3 region has the DNA TGTGCCAGCAGTTTTTACAGGGAGGGCACCGGGGAGCTGTTTTTT. Amino acid sequence: CASSFYREGTGELFF.

As regards this clone: One end of the junction varies from germline; a read error may be responsible. The chain employs TRBV19 and TRBJ1-5; 10 bases are shared with TRBD1. The CDR3 consists of 14 residues. The V gene's germline CDR1 is LNHDA and CDR2 SQIVND (reference sequence). CDR3 residues: CASSKGTGEKPQHF. Here the CDR3 DNA reads TGTGCCAGCAGTAAAGGGACAGGGGAGAAGCCCCAGCATTTT.

The rearrangement links TRBV7-9 to TRBJ2-2; TRBD2 matches at 7 bases. Germline V gives CDR1 SEHNR, CDR2 FQNEAQ (reference sequence). J lost 5 bases, V lost 4 bases, and 4 bases had no gene match. The CDR3 is made up of 14 amino acids. CDR3: CASSYVLATGELFF. CDR3 sequence (DNA): TGTGCCAGCAGCTACGTACTAGCGACCGGGGAGCTGTTTTTT.

The chain recombines TRBV4-2 with TRBJ2-1; maybe TRBD2 (5 bases). CDR1 is LGHNA, CDR2 YNFKEQ, per germline. CDR3 length: 15 amino acids. The V gene lost 1 base and the J gene lost 2 bases, with 9 bases spanning the gap. CDR3 region: CASSQGGHAYNEQFF. The CDR3 DNA follows: TGTGCCAGCAGCCAAGGAGGGCATGCCTACAATGAGCAGTTCTTC.

The chain recombines TRBV27 with TRBJ2-6; TRBD2 aligns across 13 bases. CDR1 is MNHEY and CDR2 is SMNVEV in the germline V gene (reference sequence). The CDR3 covers 20 residues. V dropped 1 base and J dropped 3; count of bases not matched to a gene: 9. CDR3 in amino acids: CASSLFLGLAGVGGANVLTF. CDR3 nucleotides: TGTGCCAGCAGTTTATTCCTCGGACTAGCGGGAGTGGGTGGGGCCAACGTCCTGACTTTC.

The chain joins TRBV19 to TRBJ1-2; D unclear. The CDR3 sequence is 14 residues long. Between the trimmed V and J ends, which lost 6 bases and 2 bases, there was a span of 13 bases. CDR1 is LNHDA, CDR2 SQIVND, per germline (reference sequence). DNA for the CDR3: TGTGCCAGTAGAGAAGCTAGGCTCAACTATGGCTACACCTTC. Translation gives CASREARLNYGYTF.

V and J are TRBV11-3 and TRBJ1-4; possibly TRBD1 for D (5 bases). Trimming shortened V by 5 bases and J by 6 bases, and 13 bases separated the two germline ends. Looked up from germline, CDR1 is SGHNT and CDR2 is YENEEA. CDR3 size: 14 residues. DNA for the CDR3: TGTGCCAGCAGCCTCGAAAGGGGCGATGAAAAACTGTTTTTT. Translating gives CASSLERGDEKLFF.

Points on this clone: The sample has other DNA sequences that encode this CDR3 too. The chain links TRBV18 to TRBJ2-7; a possible D gene is TRBD1 (6 bases). Germline V gene data show CDR1 as KGHSH and CDR2 as LQKENI. Trimming removed 1 base at V and 4 bases at J, with 14 bases between. The CDR3 loop spans 15 amino acids. The CDR3 here is CASSPRLDRTYEQYF. Written as DNA, the CDR3 is TGTGCCAGCTCACCACGGTTGGACAGAACTTACGAGCAGTACTTC.

The gene calls are TRBV19 and TRBJ2-2; the D gene is possibly TRBD1 (6 bases). CDR1 and CDR2 (germline): LNHDA, SQIVND (reference sequence). This CDR3 spans 14 amino acids. V was cut by 11 bases and J by 1 base, with 14 bases left in between. In nucleotides, the CDR3 is TGTGCCGTTGGAAGGGGGAGGAACACCGGGGAGCTGTTTTTT. This codes for CAVGRGRNTGELFF.

The V call is TRBV7-2, the J call TRBJ2-1; 8 bases fit TRBD2. The germline V gene encodes CDR1 SGHTA and CDR2 FQGNSA. This CDR3 comprises 14 residues. V gave up 1 base and J gave up 12 bases; unmatched junction bases: 8. CDR3 loop: CASSLVTGGQGQFF. The CDR3 DNA follows: TGTGCCAGCAGCTTAGTTACGGGAGGGCAGGGGCAGTTCTTC.

This chain joins TRBV9 and TRBJ1-1; D not certain. The CDR3 sequence is 15 residues long. Trimming shortened V by 4 bases and J by 6 bases, and 19 bases separated the two germline ends. Germline V gene lookup returns CDR1 SGDLS and CDR2 YYNGEE. CDR3 region: CASSPREGDEAEAFF. In DNA, the CDR3 is TGTGCCAGCAGCCCGCGTGAGGGCGATGAGGCTGAAGCTTTCTTT.

V and J are TRBV27 and TRBJ2-2, with D uncertain. This CDR3 is 13 amino acids long. V gave up 2 bases and J gave up 5 bases, with 6 bases separating them. CDR1 and CDR2 (germline): MNHEY, SMNVEV (reference sequence). This CDR3 reads CASSLTRTGELFF. DNA for the CDR3: TGTGCCAGCAGTTTAACCCGGACCGGGGAGCTGTTTTTT.

J is TRBJ1-2 and V is TRBV6-5; D not resolved. The germline CDR1 and CDR2 sequences are MNHEY and SVGAGI. The ends were cut back, 7 bases at V and 7 bases at J, with 19 bases in the middle. The CDR3 contains 14 residues. The CDR3 sequence is CASTLRRDSGGYTF. In DNA form, the CDR3 reads TGTGCCAGCACCTTAAGGAGGGATAGCGGTGGCTACACCTTC.

This clone was counted a single time. The chain combines TRBV18 with TRBJ2-7; D remains unclear. The CDR3 is 13 amino acids. With 3 bases removed from V and 4 bases from J, the gap between germline ends came to 10 bases. Germline-derived CDR1 and CDR2 are KGHSH and LQKENI. CDR3 region: CASSPTTSYEQYV. The CDR3 DNA reads TGTGCCAGCTCACCTACGACTTCTTACGAGCAGTACGTC.

The chain joins TRBV6-1 to TRBJ1-1; unclear D gene. CDR1 MNHNS and CDR2 SASEGT come from the germline V gene. The CDR3 runs to 17 residues. V lost 0 bases, J lost 4 bases, and 18 bases lay in between. The CDR3 DNA reads as TGTGCCAGCAGTGAAGCGAACCGGGAGGGAAGGGCCACTGAAGCTTTCTTT. This sequence encodes CASSEANREGRATEAFF.

Only one count was recorded for this clone. The chain couples TRBV7-2 to TRBJ2-6; D might be TRBD2 (5 bases). Germline V gene data show CDR1 as SGHTA and CDR2 as FQGNSA. The CDR3 is 15 amino acids. The ends were cut back, 5 bases at V and 3 bases at J, with 11 bases in the middle. CDR3 sequence: CASSPGFGGANVLTF. The CDR3 DNA follows: TGTGCCAGCAGCCCGGGATTTGGTGGGGCCAACGTCCTGACTTTC.